These 20 T cell receptor beta chains were all obtained from the same sample, sequenced in a study of blood T cell repertoires in COVID-19 (dated by TCRdb to the early 2020s). The protocol used for the library was the immunoSEQ multiplex PCR assay. The clones in this table, taken by TCRdb from immuneACCESS, are in-frame only. Not every clone is retained; where verified, under half of the shortfall comes from an unresolved V gene, and the cause of the rest is unknown. This sample is represented by roughly 280,000 clones; around nine tenths of them were singletons. The top ten hold over 8% of the sample. Source material: peripheral blood. These TCRs come from a middle-aged man with active or convalescent COVID-19.

The chain employs TRBV6-2 or TRBV6-3 and TRBJ1-2; TRBD1 matches at 7 bases. The CDR3 consists of 12 residues. The germline V gene has CDR1 MNHEY and CDR2 SVGEGT. V dropped 4 bases and J dropped 8; count of bases not matched to a gene: 4. As DNA, the CDR3 is TGTGCCAGCAGTTTGACAGGGAGGGGCTACACCTTC. It codes for CASSLTGRGYTF.

In this sample, this clone turned up once. The genes are TRBV29-1 and TRBJ2-1, with 9 bases lining up with TRBD1. The CDR3 covers 15 residues. V lost 8 bases and J lost 4; bases outside the gene matches: 12. Looked up from germline, CDR1 is SQVTM and CDR2 is ANQGSEA. In nucleotides, the CDR3 is TGCAGCACTGCCGCCGGGACAGGGACGTACAATGAGCAGTTCTTC. It yields the protein CSTAAGTGTYNEQFF.

The gene calls are TRBV27 and TRBJ2-3; 7 nucleotides line up with TRBD2. The CDR3 is 15 residues long. V dropped 7 bases and J dropped 1; count of bases not matched to a gene: 8. CDR1 is MNHEY, CDR2 SMNVEV, per germline (reference sequence). The CDR3 nucleotides are TGTGCCAGCAAAAAAGCGGGATCCCGCACAGATACGCAGTATTTT. Its protein is CASKKAGSRTDTQYF.

This clone was recorded once. CDR3 DNA sequence: TGTGCCAGCAGCGGCGGGGATAGCAATCAGCCCCAGCATTTT. Translating gives CASSGGDSNQPQHF. This chain links TRBV3-1 (or the pseudogene TRBV3-2) with TRBJ1-5, with no clear D. Looked up from germline, CDR1 is LGHDT and CDR2 is YNNKEL (reference sequence). The CDR3 contains 14 residues. V was clipped by 5 bases and J by 0 bases, with 8 bases between them.

Regarding this clone: Additional DNA sequences in this sample encode the identical CDR3. This chain links TRBV5-1 with TRBJ2-7; no definite D call. The CDR3 totals 12 residues. Per germline, CDR1 SGHRS and CDR2 YFSETQ. Between the trimmed V and J ends, which lost 0 bases and 4 bases, there was a span of 5 bases. The CDR3 DNA follows: TGCGCCAGCAGCTTGGGCGCGTACGAGCAGTACTTC. It codes for CASSLGAYEQYF.

The rearrangement uses TRBV2 and TRBJ2-5; 8 bases map to TRBD1. Trimming removed 6 bases from V and 5 bases from J; junction bases left unmatched: 2. From germline, CDR1 is SNHLY and CDR2 FYNNEI. This CDR3 contains 12 residues. Here the CDR3 DNA reads TGTGCCAGCAGCCGACAGGGGGAGACCCAGTACTTC. Translated, it gives CASSRQGETQYF.

The chain employs TRBV6-5 and TRBJ2-3; D is possibly TRBD1 (6 bases). Germline values: CDR1 MNHEY, CDR2 SVGAGI. The CDR3 sequence is 15 residues long. Between the trimmed V and J ends, which lost 6 bases and 2 bases, there was a span of 15 bases. This CDR3 is CASRTDRRVTDTQYF. CDR3 coding DNA: TGTGCCAGCAGGACAGACAGGAGAGTCACAGATACGCAGTATTTT.

The chain links TRBV10-3 to TRBJ2-7, with D possibly matching TRBD2 (6 bases). Per the germline V gene, CDR1 is ENHRY and CDR2 is SYGVKD. The ends were cut back, 6 bases at V and 5 bases at J, with 23 bases in the middle. The CDR3 has 16 residues. The CDR3 DNA reads as TGTGCCATCAGACGCGATGGAGGGGCCTCTTTCGACGAGCAGTACTTC. This encodes CAIRRDGGASFDEQYF.

The V gene is TRBV5-1, the J gene TRBJ2-1, with 13 positions matching TRBD2. The germline V gene has CDR1 SGHRS and CDR2 YFSETQ. The CDR3 has 15 amino acids. V was clipped by 0 bases and J by 7 bases; unmatched bases: 1. Here the CDR3 DNA reads TGCGCCAGCAGCTTGGGACTAGCGGGAGGAAATGAGCAGTTCTTC. It codes for CASSLGLAGGNEQFF.

The V call is TRBV5-4, the J call TRBJ1-2, with a weak D call TRBD1 (6 bases). The CDR3 contains 17 residues. In germline, CDR1 is SGHNT, CDR2 YYREEE (reference sequence). Between the trimmed V and J ends, which lost 4 bases and 3 bases, there was a span of 22 bases. CDR3 residues: CASSPGLSPEGDYGYTF. The CDR3 nucleotides are TGTGCCAGCAGCCCGGGTTTGTCCCCCGAGGGGGACTATGGCTACACCTTC.

This chain uses TRBV12-3 or TRBV12-4 with TRBJ2-3; TRBD1 might be the D (5 bases). Trimming pared 5 bases from V and 6 bases from J, leaving 12 bases between. The CDR3 has 13 amino acids. The CDR3 DNA reads as TGTGCCAGCAGTCTGGACATTGGGGATACGCAGTATTTT. Amino acids: CASSLDIGDTQYF.

The rearrangement joins TRBV7-3 to TRBJ2-2, with D possibly TRBD1 on 6 matching bases. CDR3 length: 15 residues. Trimming took off 5 bases at V and 0 bases at J, with 10 bases between the two ends. The V gene's germline CDR1 is SGHTA and CDR2 FQGTGA. The CDR3, as DNA: TGTGCCAGCAGCCCCGACAGGACGAACACCGGGGAGCTGTTTTTT. This encodes CASSPDRTNTGELFF.

The sample holds a few counts of this clone. The chain uses TRBV23-1 and TRBJ2-3; no clear D gene. TRBV23-1 is marked as an open reading frame, function uncertain. CDR3 length equals 16 residues. Trimming removed 3 bases from V and 3 bases from J, with 16 bases in between. CDR3 nucleotides: TGCGCCAGCAGTCACCCACCCCCGGGTGCGACAGATACGCAGTATTTT. Residues: CASSHPPPGATDTQYF.

This sequence joins TRBV5-1 and TRBJ1-6, with D perhaps TRBD1 (6 bases). The CDR3 contains 12 residues. Germline CDR1 is SGHRS and CDR2 is YFSETQ. Trimming removed 4 bases from V and 14 bases from J, with 13 bases in between. The DNA of the CDR3 is TGCGCCAGCAGCCTCGGGACATCGGCCCTCCACTTT. This sequence encodes CASSLGTSALHF.

The V gene is TRBV19, the J gene TRBJ1-1; 8 nucleotides line up with TRBD1. The V gene end was trimmed by 7 bases and the J gene end by 1 base; junction bases not matched to a gene: 5. CDR1 and CDR2 from the germline V gene are LNHDA and SQIVND (reference sequence). The CDR3 is made up of 14 amino acids. CDR3 in DNA: TGTGCCAGTATTGTAGGACAGGGGAACACTGAAGCTTTCTTT. Protein: CASIVGQGNTEAFF.

The chain carries TRBV14 and TRBJ1-1; D gene ambiguous. The CDR3 sequence is 13 residues long. Germline lookup yields CDR1 SGHDN and CDR2 FVKESK. The V end lost 8 bases, the J end lost 0 bases, and 10 bases lay between the germline ends. This chain's CDR3 is CASGETMNTEAFF. For the CDR3, the DNA is TGTGCCAGCGGGGAGACTATGAACACTGAAGCTTTCTTT.

The V and J genes are TRBV7-9 and TRBJ2-1; 8 positions match TRBD2. The CDR3 contains 14 residues. The germline CDR1 and CDR2 sequences are SEHNR and FQNEAQ (reference sequence). The ends lost 5 bases at V and 10 bases at J; junction bases unmatched: 10. Written as DNA, the CDR3 is TGTGCCAGCAGCGGGTGGACTAGCAGGTTAGAGCAGTTCTTC. This codes for CASSGWTSRLEQFF.

The rearrangement uses TRBV20-1 and TRBJ2-3; D not certain. The CDR3 contains 11 residues. Germline CDR1 is DFQATT and CDR2 is SNEGSKA (reference sequence). Trimming cost V 3 bases and J 4 bases, with 5 bases left between them. The DNA for the CDR3 is TGCAGTGCTAGTGGAGCAGATACGCAGTATTTT. This codes for CSASGADTQYF.

The chain has TRBV6-5 and TRBJ1-3; possible D gene TRBD1, 6 bases. Germline V lookup: CDR1 MNHEY, CDR2 SVGAGI. The CDR3 loop spans 14 amino acids. The ends were cut back, 7 bases at V and 2 bases at J, with 12 bases in the middle. As DNA, the CDR3 is TGTGCCAGCACTCCACAGGGCCCTGGAAACACCATATATTTT. Protein: CASTPQGPGNTIYF.

The chain carries TRBV7-3 and TRBJ2-1, with TRBD1 matching 9 bases. The CDR3 is 17 amino acids. CDR1 is SGHTA, CDR2 FQGTGA, per germline. Unmatched junction bases numbered 10, after V lost 3 bases and J lost 4 bases. This CDR3 is CASSFRPGTGPYNEQFF. CDR3 bases: TGTGCCAGCAGCTTCCGACCCGGGACAGGGCCTTACAATGAGCAGTTCTTC.